A single sample gave rise to the 28 T cell receptor beta chains below, sequenced in a study of blood T cell repertoires in COVID-19 (dated by TCRdb to 2018 to 2020). Library prep was done by the immunoSEQ multiplex PCR assay. TCRdb mirrors the immuneACCESS table, restricted to in-frame sequences. Some clones are absent from its copies; in checked studies, under half trace to an unresolved V gene, and the reason for the others is unknown. For this sample the table gives 200,000 to 300,000 clones, of which about 80% were detected only once. The ten largest clones represent over 8% of the sample. What was sequenced was peripheral blood. These TCRs come from a woman aged 80 or over with acute or convalescent COVID-19.

V usage is TRBV28 and J usage is TRBJ2-1, with 8 positions matching TRBD1. After removal of 5 bases from V and 1 base from J, the junction contained 4 bases not matched to a gene. CDR3 length equals 15 residues. Germline V gene data show CDR1 as MDHEN and CDR2 as SYDVKM. The CDR3 nucleotides read TGTGCCAGCAGTATTACAGGGGGTTCCTACAATGAGCAGTTCTTC. The encoded protein is CASSITGGSYNEQFF. Based on the CDR3 plus reference TRBV28 and TRBJ2-1, the full variable domain is DVKVTQSSRYLVKRTGEKVFLECVQDMDHENMFWYRQDPGLGLRLIYFSYDVKMKEKGDIPEGYSVSREKKERFSLILESASTNQTSMYLCASSITGGSYNEQFFGPGTRLTVL.

V usage is TRBV19 and J usage is TRBJ1-5, with no clear D. V lost 7 bases and J 3 bases, leaving 13 bases between the germline ends. CDR1 LNHDA and CDR2 SQIVND come from the germline V gene (reference sequence). CDR3 length equals 14 residues. CDR3 region: CASNDGQYNQPQHF. The CDR3 bases are TGTGCCAGTAATGATGGGCAGTACAATCAGCCCCAGCATTTT.

The genes are TRBV19 and TRBJ2-1; 9 positions match TRBD1. The CDR3 covers 15 residues. CDR1 and CDR2 from the germline V gene are LNHDA and SQIVND (reference sequence). Trimming cost V 2 bases and J 9 bases; bases outside gene matches: 8. The CDR3 DNA reads as TGTGCCAGTAGTATACGGGGACAGGGTTCAGGTGAGCAGTTCTTC. Translating it yields CASSIRGQGSGEQFF. Filled out from reference TRBV19 and TRBJ2-1, the complete variable domain reads DGGITQSPKYLFRKEGQNVTLSCEQNLNHDAMYWYRQDPGQGLRLIYYSQIVNDFQKGDIAEGYSVSREKKESFPLTVTSAQKNPTAFYLCASSIRGQGSGEQFFGPGTRLTVL.

This chain uses TRBV28 with TRBJ2-3; the match to TRBD2 covers 11 bases. There are 15 residues in the CDR3. The germline V gene encodes CDR1 MDHEN and CDR2 SYDVKM. The ends lost 5 bases at V and 2 bases at J; junction bases unmatched: 3. For the CDR3, the DNA is TGTGCCAGCAGTCTAGCGGGGGGCCTCACAGATACGCAGTATTTT. It translates to CASSLAGGLTDTQYF.

This chain connects TRBV27 to TRBJ2-1, with TRBD1 identical over 10 bases. This CDR3 contains 16 residues. Germline V gene sequence: CDR1 MNHEY, CDR2 SMNVEV (reference sequence). Unmatched junction bases numbered 11, after V lost 5 bases and J lost 7 bases. This CDR3 reads CASSPRSGTGVNEQFF. As DNA, the CDR3 is TGTGCCAGCAGTCCCCGGTCCGGGACAGGGGTAAATGAGCAGTTCTTC.

This clone was detected once. V and J are TRBV12-3 or TRBV12-4 and TRBJ1-2, with no clear D. The CDR3 spans 13 residues. V gave up 8 bases and J gave up 4 bases, with 14 bases separating them. This CDR3 is CASGRGGGYGYTF. The CDR3 coding sequence is TGTGCCAGCGGGCGGGGTGGAGGCTATGGCTACACCTTC.

This chain uses TRBV19 with TRBJ1-2, with 9 bases aligning to TRBD1. The CDR3 loop spans 14 amino acids. Germline CDR1 reads LNHDA; CDR2 reads SQIVND (reference sequence). After removal of 6 bases from V and 3 bases from J, the junction contained 5 bases not matched to a gene. CDR3 sequence reads: CASRMTGGHYGYTF. The CDR3 bases are TGTGCCAGTAGAATGACAGGGGGTCACTATGGCTACACCTTC.

The chain uses TRBV3-1 (or the pseudogene TRBV3-2) and TRBJ2-7; 9 bases fit TRBD2. Germline V gives CDR1 LGHDT, CDR2 YNNKEL (reference sequence). V gave up 6 bases and J gave up 6 bases; unmatched junction bases: 6. This CDR3 has 13 amino acids. DNA for the CDR3: TGTGCCAGCAGGCACACTAGCGGGTTCGAGCAGTACTTC. It translates to CASRHTSGFEQYF.

The genes are TRBV27 and TRBJ1-1; 10 bases fit TRBD1. CDR3 size: 15 residues. V dropped 5 bases and J dropped 4; count of bases not matched to a gene: 7. The germline CDR1 and CDR2 sequences are MNHEY and SMNVEV (reference sequence). The CDR3: CASSRPGTGVTEAFF. The CDR3 DNA reads as TGTGCCAGCAGTCGTCCCGGGACAGGGGTCACTGAAGCTTTCTTT.

The V and J genes are TRBV28 and TRBJ1-4; D gene unclear. The CDR3 runs 14 residues. Germline CDR1 reads MDHEN; CDR2 reads SYDVKM. Between the trimmed V and J ends, which lost 3 bases and 1 base, there was a span of 6 bases. CDR3 DNA: TGTGCCAGCAGTTTTGGCGGAACTAATGAAAAACTGTTTTTT. Protein product: CASSFGGTNEKLFF.

This chain uses TRBV6-6 with TRBJ1-1, with 7 bases fitting TRBD1. CDR1 is MNHNY and CDR2 is SVGAGI in the germline V gene (reference sequence). The CDR3 is 14 amino acids. The V and J ends lost 5 bases and 0 bases, in that order; junction bases with no gene match: 3. The CDR3 loop reads CASSRDSVNTEAFF. Here the CDR3 DNA reads TGTGCCAGCAGTCGGGACAGTGTGAACACTGAAGCTTTCTTT.

The gene calls are TRBV5-1 and TRBJ1-4, with D unclear. V was clipped by 3 bases and J by 3 bases, with 6 bases between them. The CDR3 contains 13 residues. The V gene's germline CDR1 is SGHRS and CDR2 YFSETQ. The CDR3 protein is CASSSPANEKLFF. The CDR3 DNA follows: TGCGCCAGCAGCTCCCCAGCTAATGAAAAACTGTTTTTT.

J is TRBJ2-3 and V is TRBV5-1; D perhaps matches TRBD2 (6 bases). This CDR3 comprises 15 residues. Germline values: CDR1 SGHRS, CDR2 YFSETQ. The germline V and J ends were trimmed by 0 bases and 6 bases, with 14 bases remaining between them. The CDR3 DNA reads as TGCGCCAGCAGCTTGGCCAGGACTAAGGGGGATACGCAGTATTTT. This encodes CASSLARTKGDTQYF. Using reference TRBV5-1 and TRBJ2-3 for the parts outside the CDR3, the full variable domain is KAGVTQTPRYLIKTRGQQVTLSCSPISGHRSVSWYQQTPGQGLQFLFEYFSETQRNKGNFPGRFSGRQFSNSRSEMNVSTLELGDSALYLCASSLARTKGDTQYFGPGTRLTVL.

The chain recombines TRBV2 with TRBJ1-5; D perhaps matches TRBD1 (5 bases). The CDR3 contains 15 residues. Trimming cost V 8 bases and J 0 bases, with 14 bases left between them. Germline CDR1 and CDR2: SNHLY and FYNNEI. The CDR3 sequence is CASRGGANSNQPQHF. In nucleotides, the CDR3 is TGTGCCAGCCGGGGAGGGGCAAATAGCAATCAGCCCCAGCATTTT. Filled out from reference TRBV2 and TRBJ1-5, the complete variable domain reads EPEVTQTPSHQVTQMGQEVILRCVPISNHLYFYWYRQILGQKVEFLVSFYNNEISEKSEIFDDQFSVERPDGSNFTLKIRSTKLEDSAMYFCASRGGANSNQPQHFGDGTRLSIL.

V usage is TRBV28 and J usage is TRBJ1-4; D might be TRBD1 (6 bases). The length of the CDR3 is 15 residues. V dropped 5 bases and J dropped 8 bases, with 18 bases sitting between them. Germline assignment: CDR1 MDHEN and CDR2 SYDVKM. The CDR3 DNA sequence: TGTGCCAGCAGTCCCCCAACAGGGTTTCTGGAAAAACTGTTTTTT. Translation: CASSPPTGFLEKLFF.

The chain employs TRBV7-2 and TRBJ2-2, with 12 bases fitting TRBD2. With V trimmed by 3 bases and J by 9 bases, 5 bases remained unmatched. From germline, CDR1 is SGHTA and CDR2 FQGNSA. The CDR3 covers 15 residues. CDR3 nucleotides: TGTGCCAGCAGCTTCCGACTAGCGGGGGCCCGGGAGCTGTTTTTT. This encodes CASSFRLAGARELFF.

CDR3 DNA sequence: TGCGCCAGCAGCCCCCCGACAGGCCTCCCCACAGATACGCAGTATTTT. Protein sequence: CASSPPTGLPTDTQYF. J is TRBJ2-3 and V is TRBV5-1; maybe TRBD1 (6 bases). V gave up 4 bases and J gave up 2 bases, with 17 bases separating them. Germline CDR1 SGHRS, CDR2 YFSETQ. The CDR3 is 16 residues long.

The V and J genes are TRBV7-2 and TRBJ2-5; 12 bases are shared with TRBD2. This CDR3 is 17 amino acids long. After removal of 0 bases from V and 6 bases from J, the junction contained 8 bases not matched to a gene. Germline values: CDR1 SGHTA, CDR2 FQGNSA. The CDR3 reads CASSLARLAGGPQTQYF. CDR3 bases: TGTGCCAGCAGCTTAGCGCGCCTAGCGGGGGGGCCACAGACCCAGTACTTC.

This chain links TRBV28 with TRBJ2-7, with 7 bases lining up with TRBD1. The J segment lost 2 bases and the V segment lost 11 bases, leaving 6 bases of the junction unmatched. This CDR3 is built from 12 residues. Germline V gene lookup returns CDR1 MDHEN and CDR2 SYDVKM. This CDR3 reads CAVGDRPYEQYF. CDR3 in DNA: TGTGCCGTGGGGGACAGACCCTACGAGCAGTACTTC.

The chain has TRBV6-1 and TRBJ1-6; weak D call: TRBD1 (5 bases). This CDR3 is built from 16 residues. Trimming took off 1 base at V and 7 bases at J, with 14 bases between the two ends. The germline CDR1 and CDR2 sequences are MNHNS and SASEGT. The CDR3 loop is CASSEGPGTPNSPLHF. In DNA, the CDR3 is TGTGCCAGCAGTGAAGGTCCAGGGACTCCGAATTCACCCCTCCACTTT.

The rearrangement uses TRBV18 and TRBJ2-7, with 8 bases identical to TRBD2. CDR1 and CDR2 from the germline V gene are KGHSH and LQKENI. With V trimmed by 0 bases and J by 2 bases, 3 bases remained unmatched. The CDR3 is made up of 15 amino acids. The CDR3 DNA is TGTGCCAGCTCACCACCTAGCGGGGTACCCTACGAGCAGTACTTC. It translates to CASSPPSGVPYEQYF.

The gene calls are TRBV21-1 and TRBJ1-5; the D segment call TRBD1 is taken from the table without a DNA check. TRBV21-1 is a listed pseudogene. The CDR3 spans 13 residues. In DNA form, the CDR3 reads TGTGCCAGTAAGAGGACAGGGTCCCAGCCCCAGCATTTT. This encodes CASKRTGSQPQHF.

This clone was recorded only once. V usage is TRBV11-3 and J usage is TRBJ2-2; D is unclear. The germline V gene has CDR1 SGHNT and CDR2 YENEEA. The CDR3 loop spans 14 amino acids. V lost 3 bases and J lost 1, with 6 bases in between. DNA of the CDR3: TGTGCCAGCAGCTTCGGTATGAACACCGGGGAGCTGTTTTTT. It translates to CASSFGMNTGELFF.

This chain joins TRBV28 and TRBJ1-2; TRBD1 is a possible D gene (6 bases). The V and J ends lost 2 bases and 4 bases respectively, with 8 bases between them. Germline V CDR1 and CDR2: MDHEN, SYDVKM. This CDR3 has 13 residues. As DNA, the CDR3 is TGTGCCAGCAGTTTAAAACAGGGCTATGGCTACACCTTC. This gives the protein CASSLKQGYGYTF.

The CDR3 loop reads CASRDRSNTEAFF. CDR3 DNA: TGTGCCAGCAGGGACAGATCGAACACTGAAGCTTTCTTT. This chain joins TRBV6-5 and TRBJ1-1; the D gene is possibly TRBD1 (6 bases). V lost 6 bases and J lost 1, with 9 bases in between. From germline, CDR1 is MNHEY and CDR2 SVGAGI. CDR3 size: 13 residues.

This clone was seen a single time. V gene TRBV7-8 combines with J gene TRBJ1-1, with 7 bases lining up with TRBD1. This CDR3 contains 15 residues. Germline trimming cut 5 bases from V and 0 bases from J; bases unmatched to any gene: 6. Germline V gene lookup returns CDR1 SGHVS and CDR2 FQNEAQ. The CDR3 reads CASSVGGQLNTEAFF. DNA of the CDR3: TGTGCCAGCAGCGTGGGGGGACAGCTGAACACTGAAGCTTTCTTT.

This clone was detected only once. The V gene is TRBV3-1 (or the pseudogene TRBV3-2), the J gene TRBJ1-2; D remains unclear. Germline lookup yields CDR1 LGHDT and CDR2 YNNKEL (reference sequence). This CDR3 is 13 amino acids long. V shed 4 bases and J shed 8 bases, with 14 bases lying between them. CDR3 residues: CASSPQPVNGYTF. In DNA form, the CDR3 reads TGTGCCAGCAGCCCCCAACCGGTAAACGGCTACACCTTC.

The genes are TRBV9 and TRBJ2-1; the D is unclear. CDR3 size: 13 residues. V was shortened by 0 bases and J by 10 bases, with 11 bases between the two germline ends. Germline V gene lookup returns CDR1 SGDLS and CDR2 YYNGEE. The CDR3 here is CASSVGPPEEQFF. The CDR3, as DNA: TGTGCCAGCAGCGTAGGTCCGCCTGAGGAGCAGTTCTTC.